The 26 T cell receptor beta chains given below trace back to one sample, sequenced in a study of CD8 T cells in ankylosing spondylitis. Each CDR3 protein gets one entry after TCRdb re-called the 5' RACE reads with MiXCR. The sample carries some 840,000 distinct CDR3 sequences, 12% recorded once. Study-wide points: A TCR beta motif of roughly eight highly homologous variants appeared characteristic of ankylosing spondylitis blood.

These receptors' antigens are unknown. Sequencing was carried out using blood, either unsorted or a sorted T cell fraction (not recorded which). Receptors originate from a male donor with ankylosing spondylitis.

In its sample, this clonotype was seen a few times. V gene TRBV7-3 combines with J gene TRBJ2-6, with D unclear. CDR1 and CDR2 from the germline V gene are SGHTA and FQGTGA. CDR3 length: 15 residues. V lost 7 bases, J lost 1 base, and 11 bases lay in between. The CDR3 spells CASTSGGSGANVLTF. DNA for the CDR3: TGTGCCAGCACCTCCGGTGGTTCTGGGGCCAACGTCCTGACTTTC.

This clonotype was found a few times. The V and J genes are TRBV29-1 and TRBJ2-5; D might be TRBD2 (5 bases). Germline assignment: CDR1 SQVTM and CDR2 ANQGSEA. Trimming took off 3 bases at V and 5 bases at J, with 13 bases between the two ends. The CDR3 has 13 residues. The chain's CDR3 is CSVDAGGGETQYF. CDR3 DNA: TGCAGCGTTGACGCTGGAGGAGGCGAGACCCAGTACTTC.

This sequence joins TRBV12-3 or TRBV12-4 and TRBJ2-1, with D perhaps TRBD2 (6 bases). Deletions cut 5 bases from V and 10 bases from J, with 9 bases between. CDR3 length: 11 residues. CDR3 sequence reads: CASSTSFEQFF. In nucleotides, the CDR3 is TGTGCCAGCAGTACTAGCTTCGAGCAGTTCTTC.

The V and J genes are TRBV5-1 and TRBJ1-1; perhaps TRBD1 as D (5 bases). Trimming removed 2 bases from V and 5 bases from J, with 13 bases in between. The CDR3 loop spans 14 amino acids. In germline, CDR1 is SGHRS, CDR2 YFSETQ. Here the CDR3 reads CASSFSGGGTEAFF. The CDR3, as DNA: TGCGCCAGCAGCTTCAGCGGGGGAGGGACTGAAGCTTTCTTT.

The J gene is TRBJ2-1, the V gene TRBV6-2 or TRBV6-3; 13 bases line up with TRBD2. The CDR3 has 16 amino acids. CDR1 MNHEY and CDR2 SVGEGT come from the germline V gene. The junction had 9 bases not matched to a gene; V was cut back by 5 bases and J by 8 bases. CDR3: CASSRLAGGRGHEQFF. In nucleotides, the CDR3 is TGTGCCAGCAGTCGACTAGCGGGAGGCCGGGGGCATGAGCAGTTCTTC.

In its sample, this clonotype was seen a few times. The chain has TRBV6-1 and TRBJ2-7; 7 nucleotides agree with TRBD2. Unmatched junction bases numbered 4, after V lost 6 bases and J lost 2 bases. Germline loops: CDR1 MNHNS, CDR2 SASEGT. This CDR3 comprises 13 residues. The CDR3 region is CASSTREAYEQYF. The CDR3 DNA follows: TGTGCCAGCAGCACCCGGGAGGCCTACGAGCAGTACTTC.

At least ten counts were recorded for this clonotype. This rearrangement joins TRBV5-1 to TRBJ1-1; tentative D call: TRBD1 (5 bases). V was pared by 3 bases and J by 7 bases, with 16 bases between. There are 14 residues in the CDR3. Germline lookup yields CDR1 SGHRS and CDR2 YFSETQ. The CDR3 DNA reads as TGCGCCAGCAGCTCGACAGCCTCAGAAGGTGAAGCTTTCTTT. Translated, it gives CASSSTASEGEAFF.

CDR3 sequence: CASSPPPGGLAPYEQYF. The CDR3 DNA sequence: TGTGCCAGCAGCCCACCCCCAGGAGGACTAGCGCCCTACGAGCAGTACTTC. The genes are TRBV7-9 and TRBJ2-7, with 9 bases that match TRBD2. The CDR3 sequence is 17 residues long. J gave up 2 bases and V 5 bases, and 13 bases lay outside the gene matches. Germline CDR1 and CDR2: SEHNR and FQNEAQ (reference sequence).

This chain connects TRBV27 to TRBJ2-7; D gene ambiguous. The CDR3 consists of 11 residues. Germline CDR1 reads MNHEY; CDR2 reads SMNVEV (reference sequence). The V gene lost 8 bases and the J gene lost 2 bases, with 7 bases spanning the gap. The CDR3 spells CASGSAYEQYF. As DNA, the CDR3 is TGTGCCAGCGGAAGTGCCTACGAGCAGTACTTC.

There are a few counts of this clonotype. The genes are TRBV5-6 and TRBJ2-2; 9 bases fit TRBD1. The germline CDR1 and CDR2 sequences are SGHDT and YYEEEE. This CDR3 is built from 17 residues. V was clipped by 2 bases and J by 3 bases; unmatched bases: 8. CDR3 amino acids: CASSFAGTGRDTGELFF. The DNA for the CDR3 is TGTGCCAGCAGCTTCGCCGGGACAGGGCGAGACACCGGGGAGCTGTTTTTT.

This clonotype turned up a few times. The chain joins TRBV20-1 to TRBJ2-5, with D possibly being TRBD1 (6 bases). CDR1 DFQATT and CDR2 SNEGSKA come from the germline V gene (reference sequence). V lost 0 bases and J 4 bases, leaving 12 bases between the germline ends. CDR3 size: 14 residues. The CDR3 region has the DNA TGCAGTGCTAGAGATGACAGGCAACTAGAGACCCAGTACTTC. Amino acid sequence: CSARDDRQLETQYF.

This clonotype was detected a few times. V gene TRBV5-1 combines with J gene TRBJ2-1; possibly TRBD2 for D (5 bases). The CDR3 length is 14 residues. The germline V gene encodes CDR1 SGHRS and CDR2 YFSETQ. Trimming took off 2 bases at V and 1 base at J, with 7 bases between the two ends. Here the CDR3 DNA reads TGCGCCAGCAGCTTCGGGGAATCCTACAATGAGCAGTTCTTC. Translation: CASSFGESYNEQFF. Full variable domain (remainder filled in from reference TRBV5-1 and TRBJ2-1): KAGVTQTPRYLIKTRGQQVTLSCSPISGHRSVSWYQQTPGQGLQFLFEYFSETQRNKGNFPGRFSGRQFSNSRSEMNVSTLELGDSALYLCASSFGESYNEQFFGPGTRLTVL.

The sample holds many counts of this clonotype. This chain links TRBV4-3 with TRBJ1-2; D remains unclear. V was trimmed by 4 bases and J by 6 bases, leaving 15 bases between them. CDR1 and CDR2 from the germline V gene are LGHNA and YSLEER. The CDR3 totals 14 residues. CDR3 DNA sequence: TGCGCCAGCAGCCGCGATGAAAGTTACGATGGCTACACCTTC. Translation: CASSRDESYDGYTF.

There are many counts of this clonotype. The rearrangement uses TRBV24-1 and TRBJ2-3, with TRBD1 as a possible D gene (6 bases). From germline, CDR1 is KGHDR and CDR2 SFDVKD. This CDR3 is built from 15 residues. V gave up 4 bases and J gave up 3 bases, with 13 bases separating them. The CDR3 spells CATSEPGQGTDTQYF. In nucleotides, the CDR3 is TGTGCCACCAGTGAGCCGGGACAAGGGACAGATACGCAGTATTTT.

This clonotype came up a few times. This chain links TRBV7-2 with TRBJ2-7; D remains ambiguous. The CDR3 runs 13 residues. Germline V gene lookup returns CDR1 SGHTA and CDR2 FQGNSA. The germline V and J ends were trimmed by 5 bases and 6 bases, with 14 bases remaining between them. The CDR3 DNA follows: TGTGCCAGCAGCCCCATCCATGCAGCCGAGCAGTACTTC. It yields the protein CASSPIHAAEQYF.

The chain employs TRBV20-1 and TRBJ2-7; 8 bases map to TRBD2. Germline CDR1 DFQATT, CDR2 SNEGSKA (reference sequence). Unmatched junction bases numbered 6, after V lost 4 bases and J lost 4 bases. The length of the CDR3 is 13 residues. As DNA, the CDR3 is TGCAGTGCTATATCGGGAGGGCCGTACGAGCAGTACTTC. This codes for CSAISGGPYEQYF.

This chain uses TRBV5-5 with TRBJ1-2, with D perhaps matching TRBD1 (6 bases). Germline V CDR1 and CDR2: SGHKS, YYEKEE (reference sequence). V lost 2 bases and J lost 4, with 18 bases in between. The CDR3 contains 16 residues. CDR3 sequence: CASSFGIFRGFYGYTF. CDR3 sequence (DNA): TGTGCCAGCAGCTTTGGTATTTTCAGGGGATTCTATGGCTACACCTTC. Variable domain in full (rest from reference TRBV5-5 and TRBJ1-2): DAGVTQSPTHLIKTRGQQVTLRCSPISGHKSVSWYQQVLGQGPQFIFQYYEKEERGRGNFPDRFSARQFPNYSSELNVNALLLGDSALYLCASSFGIFRGFYGYTFGSGTRLTVV.

The CDR3 coding sequence is TGCGCCAGCAGCGACCAAGGGACAGTAGAAGAGACCCAGTACTTC. Encoded protein: CASSDQGTVEETQYF. V is TRBV5-1 and J is TRBJ2-5; 7 bases are a match to TRBD1. With 4 bases clipped from V and 3 bases from J, the junction kept 9 bases outside the gene matches. This CDR3 comprises 15 residues. CDR1 and CDR2 (germline): SGHRS, YFSETQ.

The CDR3 loop is CASTSRTRGTYEQYF. CDR3 bases: TGTGCCAGCACCTCCAGGACCCGGGGAACCTACGAGCAGTACTTC. This chain connects TRBV6-1 to TRBJ2-7; tentative D call: TRBD2 (5 bases). With 7 bases removed from V and 2 bases from J, the gap between germline ends came to 18 bases. CDR1 and CDR2 from the germline V gene are MNHNS and SASEGT. This CDR3 is built from 15 residues.

The CDR3 spells CASRVGRENTEAFF. The CDR3 DNA reads as TGCGCCAGCAGGGTGGGGAGGGAGAACACTGAAGCTTTCTTT. This sequence joins TRBV5-1 and TRBJ1-1; D remains unclear. The germline V gene has CDR1 SGHRS and CDR2 YFSETQ. Trimming took off 5 bases at V and 1 base at J, with 12 bases between the two ends. This CDR3 has 14 amino acids.

This clonotype came up a few times. The chain carries TRBV7-2 and TRBJ1-6; D gene ambiguous. V lost 2 bases to trimming and J lost 7 bases, with 6 bases between them. CDR3 length: 13 amino acids. Germline values: CDR1 SGHTA, CDR2 FQGNSA. The CDR3 DNA is TGTGCCAGCAGCTTAATGGAGAATTCACCCCTCCACTTT. Protein: CASSLMENSPLHF. The full variable domain, in which reference TRBV7-2 and TRBJ1-6 provide the parts outside the CDR3, is GAGVSQSPSNKVTEKGKDVELRCDPISGHTALYWYRQSLGQGLEFLIYFQGNSAPDKSGLPSDRFSAERTGGSVSTLTIQRTQQEDSAVYLCASSLMENSPLHFGNGTRLTVT.

This clonotype has a handful of counts. V and J are TRBV10-3 and TRBJ2-1, with no clear D. The CDR3 consists of 15 residues. V lost 4 bases and J 0 bases, leaving 10 bases between the germline ends. Germline assignment: CDR1 ENHRY and CDR2 SYGVKD. The CDR3 loop is CAISGGVSSYNEQFF. CDR3 sequence (DNA): TGTGCCATCAGTGGCGGTGTGAGCTCCTACAATGAGCAGTTCTTC.

This clonotype was picked up a small number of times. J is TRBJ2-5 and V is TRBV4-3; maybe TRBD2 (5 bases). Germline CDR1 is LGHNA and CDR2 is YSLEER. The CDR3 runs 16 residues. The V and J ends lost 1 base and 4 bases respectively, with 16 bases between them. The CDR3 here is CASSQAGRGWGETQYF. CDR3 nucleotides: TGCGCCAGCAGCCAAGCCGGCCGGGGATGGGGAGAGACCCAGTACTTC.

V gene TRBV4-3 combines with J gene TRBJ1-2, with D possibly matching TRBD1 (5 bases). Between the trimmed V and J ends, which lost 4 bases and 4 bases, there was a span of 13 bases. Per the germline V gene, CDR1 is LGHNA and CDR2 is YSLEER. The CDR3 length is 14 residues. This CDR3 reads CASSLRRGPYGYTF. CDR3 coding DNA: TGCGCCAGCAGCCTTAGAAGGGGTCCCTATGGCTACACCTTC.

This clonotype occurred a few times. The rearrangement joins TRBV7-9 to TRBJ2-7; TRBD2 matches 7 bases. The CDR3 contains 15 residues. V was pared by 5 bases and J by 1 base, with 8 bases of the junction left unmatched. CDR1 is SEHNR, CDR2 FQNEAQ, per germline (reference sequence). CDR3 amino acids: CASSRWGGGSYEQYF. CDR3 in DNA: TGTGCCAGCAGCCGATGGGGGGGTGGATCCTACGAGCAGTACTTC.

This clonotype has a handful of counts. The chain combines TRBV5-1 with TRBJ1-1; D gene ambiguous. The CDR3 is made up of 13 amino acids. Trimming took off 1 base at V and 6 bases at J, with 10 bases between the two ends. The germline CDR1 and CDR2 sequences are SGHRS and YFSETQ. CDR3 loop: CASSLSSAAEAFF. CDR3 nucleotides: TGCGCCAGCAGCTTGAGTTCGGCCGCTGAAGCTTTCTTT. Full variable domain (missing parts from reference TRBV5-1 and TRBJ1-1): KAGVTQTPRYLIKTRGQQVTLSCSPISGHRSVSWYQQTPGQGLQFLFEYFSETQRNKGNFPGRFSGRQFSNSRSEMNVSTLELGDSALYLCASSLSSAAEAFFGQGTRLTVV.